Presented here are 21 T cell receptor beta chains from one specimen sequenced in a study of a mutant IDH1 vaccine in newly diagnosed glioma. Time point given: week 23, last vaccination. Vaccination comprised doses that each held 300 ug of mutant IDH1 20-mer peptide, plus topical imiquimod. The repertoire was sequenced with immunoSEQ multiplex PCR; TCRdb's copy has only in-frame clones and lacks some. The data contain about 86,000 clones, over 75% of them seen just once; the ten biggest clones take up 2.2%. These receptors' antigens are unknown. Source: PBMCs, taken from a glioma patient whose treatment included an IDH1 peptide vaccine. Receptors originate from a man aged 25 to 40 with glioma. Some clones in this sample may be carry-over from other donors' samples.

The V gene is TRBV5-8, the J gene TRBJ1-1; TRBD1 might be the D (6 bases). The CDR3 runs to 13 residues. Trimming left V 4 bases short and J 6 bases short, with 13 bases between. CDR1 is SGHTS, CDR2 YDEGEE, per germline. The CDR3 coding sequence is TGTGCCAGCAGCAACGACAGGTACCCTGAAGCTTTCTTT. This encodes CASSNDRYPEAFF.

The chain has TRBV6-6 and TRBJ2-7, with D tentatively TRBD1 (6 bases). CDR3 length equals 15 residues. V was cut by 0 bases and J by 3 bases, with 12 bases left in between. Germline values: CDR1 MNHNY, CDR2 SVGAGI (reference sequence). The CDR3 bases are TGTGCCAGCAGTTACTCCTCCGGGACATTCTACGAGCAGTACTTC. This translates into CASSYSSGTFYEQYF.

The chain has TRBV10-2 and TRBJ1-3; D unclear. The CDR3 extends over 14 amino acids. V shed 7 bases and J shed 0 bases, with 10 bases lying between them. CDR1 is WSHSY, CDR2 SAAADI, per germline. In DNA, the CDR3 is TGCGCCAGCAAAGAACAGACCTCTGGAAACACCATATATTTT. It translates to CASKEQTSGNTIYF.

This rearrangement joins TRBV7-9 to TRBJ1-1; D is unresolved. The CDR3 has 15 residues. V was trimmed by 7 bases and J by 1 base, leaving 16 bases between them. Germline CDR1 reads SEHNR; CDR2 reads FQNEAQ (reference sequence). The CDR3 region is CASIPRSGWNTEAFF. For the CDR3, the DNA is TGTGCCAGCATCCCTAGGTCGGGTTGGAACACTGAAGCTTTCTTT. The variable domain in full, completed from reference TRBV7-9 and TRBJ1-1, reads DTGVSQNPRHKITKRGQNVTFRCDPISEHNRLYWYRQTLGQGPEFLTYFQNEAQLEKSRLLSDRFSAERPKGSFSTLEIQRTEQGDSAMYLCASIPRSGWNTEAFFGQGTRLTVV.

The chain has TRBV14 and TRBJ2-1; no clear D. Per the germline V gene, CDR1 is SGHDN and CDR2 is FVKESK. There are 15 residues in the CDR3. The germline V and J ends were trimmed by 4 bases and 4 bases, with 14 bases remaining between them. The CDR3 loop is CASSPRTEIYNEQFF. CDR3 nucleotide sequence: TGTGCCAGCAGCCCTCGCACAGAGATTTACAATGAGCAGTTCTTC. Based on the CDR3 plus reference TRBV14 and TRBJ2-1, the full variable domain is EAGVTQFPSHSVIEKGQTVTLRCDPISGHDNLYWYRRVMGKEIKFLLHFVKESKQDESGMPNNRFLAERTGGTYSTLKVQPAELEDSGVYFCASSPRTEIYNEQFFGPGTRLTVL.

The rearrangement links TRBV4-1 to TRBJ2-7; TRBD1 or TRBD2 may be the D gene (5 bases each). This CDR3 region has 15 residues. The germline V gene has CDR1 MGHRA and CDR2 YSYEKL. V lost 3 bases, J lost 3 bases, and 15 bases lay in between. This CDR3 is CASSQNRDGDYEQYF. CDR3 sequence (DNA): TGCGCCAGCAGCCAGAACCGGGACGGAGACTACGAGCAGTACTTC.

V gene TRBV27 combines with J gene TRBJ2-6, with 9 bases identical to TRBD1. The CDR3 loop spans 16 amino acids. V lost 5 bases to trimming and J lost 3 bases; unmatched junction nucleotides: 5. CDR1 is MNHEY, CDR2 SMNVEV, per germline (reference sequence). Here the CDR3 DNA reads TGTGCCAGCAGTCCCCACAGGGGGCGTGGGGCCAACGTCCTGACTTTC. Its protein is CASSPHRGRGANVLTF.

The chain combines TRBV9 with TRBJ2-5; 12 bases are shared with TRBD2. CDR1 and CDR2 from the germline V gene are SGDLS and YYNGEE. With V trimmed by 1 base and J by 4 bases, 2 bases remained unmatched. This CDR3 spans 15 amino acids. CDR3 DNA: TGTGCCAGCAGCGTATCTAGCGGGGGGGTAGAGACCCAGTACTTC. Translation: CASSVSSGGVETQYF.

The CDR3 loop reads CASSHPTDPYDKQYF. As DNA, the CDR3 is TGTGCCAGCAGCCACCCGACAGACCCCTACGACAAGCAGTACTTC. The V call is TRBV9, the J call TRBJ2-5; TRBD1 might be the D (5 bases). Per the germline V gene, CDR1 is SGDLS and CDR2 is YYNGEE. Deletions cut 4 bases from V and 11 bases from J, with 24 bases between. The CDR3 runs to 15 residues.

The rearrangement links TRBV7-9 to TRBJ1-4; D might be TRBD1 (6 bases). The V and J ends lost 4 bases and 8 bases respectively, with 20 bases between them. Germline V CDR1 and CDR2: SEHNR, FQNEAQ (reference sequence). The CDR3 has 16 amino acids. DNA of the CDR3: TGTGCCAGCAGCTCTCGGACAGCTACGAATGGGGAAAAACTGTTTTTT. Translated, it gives CASSSRTATNGEKLFF. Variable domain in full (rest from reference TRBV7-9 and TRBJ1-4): DTGVSQNPRHKITKRGQNVTFRCDPISEHNRLYWYRQTLGQGPEFLTYFQNEAQLEKSRLLSDRFSAERPKGSFSTLEIQRTEQGDSAMYLCASSSRTATNGEKLFFGSGTQLSVL.

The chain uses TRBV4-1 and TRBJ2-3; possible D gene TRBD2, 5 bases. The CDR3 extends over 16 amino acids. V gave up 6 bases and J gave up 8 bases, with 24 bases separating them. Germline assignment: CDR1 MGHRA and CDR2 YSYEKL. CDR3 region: CASRDHKAERQGTQYF. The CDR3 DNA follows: TGCGCCAGCAGGGACCACAAAGCGGAACGCCAAGGTACGCAGTATTTT.

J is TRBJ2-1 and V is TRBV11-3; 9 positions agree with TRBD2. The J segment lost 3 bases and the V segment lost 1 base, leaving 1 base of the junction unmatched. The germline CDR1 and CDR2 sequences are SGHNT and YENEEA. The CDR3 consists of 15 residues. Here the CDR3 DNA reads TGTGCCAGCAGCTTAGGGACTAGCGACTACAATGAGCAGTTCTTC. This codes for CASSLGTSDYNEQFF.

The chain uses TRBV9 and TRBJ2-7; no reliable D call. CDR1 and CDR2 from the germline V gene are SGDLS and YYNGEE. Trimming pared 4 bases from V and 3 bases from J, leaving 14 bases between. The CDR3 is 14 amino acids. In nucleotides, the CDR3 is TGTGCCAGCAGCACCCTCCCGGTAGACTACGAGCAGTACTTC. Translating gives CASSTLPVDYEQYF.

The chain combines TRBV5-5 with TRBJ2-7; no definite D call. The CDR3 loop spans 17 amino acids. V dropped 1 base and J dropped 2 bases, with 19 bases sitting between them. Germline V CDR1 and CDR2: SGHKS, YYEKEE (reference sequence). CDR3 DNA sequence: TGTGCCAGCAGCTTGAAGTTTAATCCGGGCCGCACCTACGAGCAGTACTTC. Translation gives CASSLKFNPGRTYEQYF.

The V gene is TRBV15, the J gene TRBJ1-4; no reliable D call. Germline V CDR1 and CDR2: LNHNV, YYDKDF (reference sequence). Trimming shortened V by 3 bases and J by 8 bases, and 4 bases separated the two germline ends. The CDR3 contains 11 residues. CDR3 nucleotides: TGTGCCACCAGCAGCCAGGAAAAACTGTTTTTT. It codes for CATSSQEKLFF.

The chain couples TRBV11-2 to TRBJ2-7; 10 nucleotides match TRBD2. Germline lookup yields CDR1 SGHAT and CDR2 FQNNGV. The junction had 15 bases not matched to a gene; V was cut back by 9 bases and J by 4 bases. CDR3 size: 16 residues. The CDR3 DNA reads TGTGCCAGTATCGCTGAATCTAGCGGGAGCCGGTACGAGCAGTACTTC. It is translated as CASIAESSGSRYEQYF.

The CDR3 DNA reads TGTGCCAGCAGAAAGACAGCTGAAGCTTTCTTT. Translated: CASRKTAEAFF. The genes are TRBV7-6 and TRBJ1-1; D possibly corresponds to TRBD1 (5 bases). In germline, CDR1 is SGHVS, CDR2 FNYEAQ. V was pared by 6 bases and J by 6 bases, with 8 bases between. The CDR3 runs 11 residues.

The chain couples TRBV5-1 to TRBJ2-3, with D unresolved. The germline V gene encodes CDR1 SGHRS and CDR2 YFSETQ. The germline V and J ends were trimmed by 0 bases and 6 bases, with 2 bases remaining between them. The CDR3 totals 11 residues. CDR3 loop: CASSLDDTQYF. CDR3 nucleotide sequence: TGCGCCAGCAGCTTGGACGATACGCAGTATTTT.

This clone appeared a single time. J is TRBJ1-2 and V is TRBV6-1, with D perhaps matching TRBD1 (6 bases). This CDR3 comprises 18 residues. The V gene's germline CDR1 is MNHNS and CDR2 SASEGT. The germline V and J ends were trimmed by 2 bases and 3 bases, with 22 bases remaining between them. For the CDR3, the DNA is TGTGCCAGCAGTGAATCGCTTCTATATTCGGGGGGCGACTATGGCTACACCTTC. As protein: CASSESLLYSGGDYGYTF.

The CDR3 DNA reads as TGTGCCTGGAGGGATGGAGGCACAGATACGCAGTATTTT. This sequence encodes CAWRDGGTDTQYF. The chain has TRBV30 and TRBJ2-3, with unresolved D. Germline V lookup: CDR1 GTSNPN, CDR2 SVGIG (reference sequence). V dropped 3 bases and J dropped 1 base, with 8 bases sitting between them. The CDR3 loop spans 13 amino acids.

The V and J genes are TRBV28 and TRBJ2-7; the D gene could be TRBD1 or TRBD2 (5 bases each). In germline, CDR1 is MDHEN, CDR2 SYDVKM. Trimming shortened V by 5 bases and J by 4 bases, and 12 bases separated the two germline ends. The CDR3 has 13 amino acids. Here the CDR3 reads CASSRTGHYEQYF. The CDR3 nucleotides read TGTGCCAGCAGTAGGACGGGGCATTACGAGCAGTACTTC.